The 26 T cell receptor beta chains reported below all come from one sample, sequenced in a study of cytomegalovirus exposure and HLA in healthy donors. Researchers ran the PCR with 60 Vbeta and 13 Jbeta primers. Using immunoSEQ multiplex PCR, the repertoire was profiled, and TCRdb retains in-frame clones only, with some absent. The sample lists roughly 120,000 clones; approximately 80% were seen once. Source material: PBMCs. The receptors originated from a woman in her thirties or forties in good health and CMV-seropositive.

Turning to this clone: An end of the junction does not agree with germline; a read error may underlie this. The chain has TRBV18 and TRBJ2-7; D is unclear. The CDR3 length is 12 residues. Germline CDR1 and CDR2: KGHSH and LQKENI. CDR3 amino acids: CASSPQSGEQYF. The CDR3 DNA reads TGTGCCAGCTCGCCACAGTCGGGTGAGCAGTACTTC.

The chain combines TRBV6-5 with TRBJ2-5; the D gene is possibly TRBD2 (5 bases). CDR1 and CDR2 from the germline V gene are MNHEY and SVGAGI. CDR3 length equals 15 residues. Between the trimmed V and J ends, which lost 0 bases and 5 bases, there was a span of 13 bases. Written as DNA, the CDR3 is TGTGCCAGCAGTTACTCTTTAGGGCCGGGGGAGACCCAGTACTTC. It translates to CASSYSLGPGETQYF.

This clone was counted once. This chain joins TRBV4-1 and TRBJ2-5; 9 bases map to TRBD2. The CDR3 is 16 amino acids. Germline V gene data show CDR1 as MGHRA and CDR2 as YSYEKL. With 2 bases clipped from V and 5 bases from J, the junction kept 9 bases outside the gene matches. CDR3 nucleotides: TGCGCCAGCAGCCAACAGCTAGCGGGATTCGGCGAGACCCAGTACTTC. This gives the protein CASSQQLAGFGETQYF.

The chain carries TRBV5-1 and TRBJ2-2, with D possibly TRBD1 on 6 matching bases. Germline V gene lookup returns CDR1 SGHRS and CDR2 YFSETQ. V lost 2 bases and J 0 bases, leaving 8 bases between the germline ends. This CDR3 contains 15 residues. The CDR3 DNA reads TGCGCCAGCAGCTTAGGGACATCGAACACCGGGGAGCTGTTTTTT. This translates into CASSLGTSNTGELFF.

The chain couples TRBV6-1 to TRBJ1-5, with D possibly TRBD1 on 6 matching bases. This CDR3 is 12 amino acids long. Germline CDR1 and CDR2: MNHNS and SASEGT. Trimming stripped 7 bases from V and 3 bases from J, with 7 bases between. The CDR3 DNA reads TGTGCCAGCAACAGGGCCAATCAGCCCCAGCATTTT. Its protein product is CASNRANQPQHF.

V usage is TRBV30 and J usage is TRBJ2-5, with 13 positions matching TRBD2. The DNA end favors TRBJ2-7, so the J call may be wrong. The CDR3 length is 16 residues. Per the germline V gene, CDR1 is GTSNPN and CDR2 is SVGIG (reference sequence). CDR3 DNA sequence: TGTGCCTGGTCCAGGACTAGCGGGAGAGGTATCTACGAGCAGTACTTC. It is translated as CAWSRTSGRGIYEQYF.

CDR3 region: CASSLLGGWITEAFF. As DNA, the CDR3 is TGTGCCAGCAGTTTGTTAGGGGGCTGGATCACTGAAGCTTTCTTT. The rearrangement joins TRBV27 to TRBJ1-1, with 7 bases matching TRBD1. There are 15 residues in the CDR3. Germline V lookup: CDR1 MNHEY, CDR2 SMNVEV (reference sequence). V dropped 3 bases and J dropped 4; count of bases not matched to a gene: 8.

This clone was counted only a few times. The V and J genes are TRBV29-1 and TRBJ2-5; 12 nucleotides agree with TRBD2. CDR1 is SQVTM, CDR2 ANQGSEA, per germline. V shed 4 bases, J shed 11 bases, and the junction held 17 bases outside the gene matches. The CDR3 contains 16 residues. CDR3 region: CSVVPQLTSGSREQYF. The CDR3 DNA follows: TGCAGCGTTGTTCCCCAATTGACTAGCGGGAGTAGGGAGCAGTACTTC.

The chain uses TRBV11-2 and TRBJ1-2, with 12 positions matching TRBD1. With 6 bases clipped from V and 6 bases from J, the junction kept 11 bases outside the gene matches. The CDR3 loop spans 16 amino acids. The V gene's germline CDR1 is SGHAT and CDR2 FQNNGV. CDR3: CASRSTGTGGADGYTF. The CDR3 bases are TGTGCCAGCAGGTCGACCGGGACAGGGGGCGCCGATGGCTACACCTTC.

This sequence joins TRBV5-6 and TRBJ2-3; D is perhaps TRBD1 (6 bases). This CDR3 is built from 15 residues. Germline-derived CDR1 and CDR2 are SGHDT and YYEEEE. Trimming cost V 5 bases and J 0 bases, with 13 bases left between them. The CDR3 region is CASRGYRASTDTQYF. The CDR3 DNA follows: TGTGCCAGCAGAGGCTACAGGGCTAGCACAGATACGCAGTATTTT.

V and J are TRBV5-1 and TRBJ2-2; a possible D gene is TRBD1 (5 bases). Deletions cut 3 bases from V and 6 bases from J, with 9 bases between. This CDR3 has 13 amino acids. Germline V lookup: CDR1 SGHRS, CDR2 YFSETQ. CDR3 loop: CASSWGLAGELFF. The CDR3, as DNA: TGCGCCAGCAGCTGGGGCCTCGCCGGGGAGCTGTTTTTT. Drawing the rest from reference TRBV5-1 and TRBJ2-2, the complete variable domain is KAGVTQTPRYLIKTRGQQVTLSCSPISGHRSVSWYQQTPGQGLQFLFEYFSETQRNKGNFPGRFSGRQFSNSRSEMNVSTLELGDSALYLCASSWGLAGELFFGEGSRLTVL.

Here the CDR3 reads CASSIGGTSGTDTQYF. The CDR3 DNA sequence: TGTGCCAGTAGTATAGGGGGGACTAGCGGAACAGATACGCAGTATTTT. The chain carries TRBV19 and TRBJ2-3; 11 bases agree with TRBD2. Germline V gene sequence: CDR1 LNHDA, CDR2 SQIVND (reference sequence). The length of the CDR3 is 16 residues. The ends lost 1 base at V and 3 bases at J; junction bases unmatched: 3.

The genes are TRBV7-9 and TRBJ2-2, with 10 nucleotides matching TRBD2. CDR1 is SEHNR, CDR2 FQNEAQ, per germline (reference sequence). V lost 8 bases and J lost 0; bases outside the gene matches: 6. This CDR3 is 16 amino acids long. The CDR3 spells CASGPSGRANTGELFF. The CDR3 region has the DNA TGTGCCAGCGGGCCGAGCGGGAGGGCGAACACCGGGGAGCTGTTTTTT.

The J gene is TRBJ1-2, the V gene TRBV20-1; no firm D call. This CDR3 spans 11 amino acids. V was clipped by 3 bases and J by 7 bases, with 9 bases between them. The V gene's germline CDR1 is DFQATT and CDR2 SNEGSKA (reference sequence). The CDR3 nucleotides read TGCAGTGCTAGGGAGTTCTTTGGCTACACCTTC. This encodes CSAREFFGYTF.

This clone showed up just once. The chain couples TRBV18 to TRBJ2-7, with 12 bases aligning to TRBD1. The CDR3 has 14 amino acids. Looked up from germline, CDR1 is KGHSH and CDR2 is LQKENI. With V trimmed by 4 bases and J by 6 bases, 4 bases remained unmatched. The CDR3, as DNA: TGTGCCAGCTCACGGGGACAGGGGGCGCGCGAGCAGTACTTC. Protein: CASSRGQGAREQYF.

This chain uses TRBV7-2 with TRBJ2-7, with 14 bases that match TRBD2. Germline V gives CDR1 SGHTA, CDR2 FQGNSA. CDR3 size: 15 residues. The V gene end was trimmed by 5 bases and the J gene end by 5 bases; junction bases not matched to a gene: 5. In nucleotides, the CDR3 is TGTGCCAGCAGCGACAGGACTAGCGGGAGGAACGAGCAGTACTTC. It yields the protein CASSDRTSGRNEQYF.

In regard to this clone: A junction end diverges from the germline sequence, so it may reflect a read error. The chain joins TRBV7-7 to TRBJ2-2; 9 bases are shared with TRBD1. Germline CDR1 and CDR2: SSHAT and FNYEAQ (reference sequence). The CDR3 consists of 14 residues. The CDR3 nucleotides are TGTGCTAGCAGCCTCGGGACAGGGACCGGGGAGCTGTTTTTT. Translation: CASSLGTGTGELFF. The variable domain in full, with the rest retrieved from reference TRBV7-7 and TRBJ2-2, is GAGVSQSPRYKVTKRGQDVTLRCDPISSHATLYWYQQALGQGPEFLTYFNYEAQPDKSGLPSDRFSAERPEGSISTLTIQRTEQRDSAMYRCASSLGTGTGELFFGEGSRLTVL.

The chain combines TRBV7-9 with TRBJ2-7, with D hard to call. Germline V CDR1 and CDR2: SEHNR, FQNEAQ (reference sequence). This CDR3 spans 12 amino acids. V lost 7 bases and J lost 5, with 12 bases in between. DNA for the CDR3: TGTGCCAGCACCCTTGATGAGGACGAGCAGTACTTC. It specifies CASTLDEDEQYF.

Concerning this clone: At one end, the junction sequence differs from germline, possibly due to a read error. The chain links TRBV7-7 to TRBJ2-3; TRBD2 aligns across 8 bases. The CDR3 is 15 residues long. CDR1 and CDR2 from the germline V gene are SSHAT and FNYEAQ (reference sequence). The CDR3 DNA reads as TGTGCTAGCAGCTCCGGGACTAGTGGCACAGATACGCAGTATTTT. Protein: CASSSGTSGTDTQYF.

This clone showed up just a few times. V gene TRBV2 combines with J gene TRBJ2-1; D is possibly TRBD1 (5 bases). Germline lookup yields CDR1 SNHLY and CDR2 FYNNEI. Trimming took off 6 bases at V and 4 bases at J, with 19 bases between the two ends. The CDR3 consists of 16 residues. This CDR3 is CASRFRRAENYNEQFF. The CDR3, as DNA: TGTGCCAGCAGGTTCCGCAGGGCAGAGAATTACAATGAGCAGTTCTTC.

The rearrangement uses TRBV2 and TRBJ2-7; D might be TRBD2 (5 bases). The CDR3 spans 13 residues. The V gene lost 6 bases and the J gene lost 1 base, with 10 bases spanning the gap. Per germline, CDR1 SNHLY and CDR2 FYNNEI. The CDR3 here is CASRVTGSYEQYF. CDR3 nucleotides: TGTGCCAGCAGGGTTACGGGATCCTACGAGCAGTACTTC.

This clone is a singleton in its sample. V and J are TRBV19 and TRBJ1-3, with unresolved D. In germline, CDR1 is LNHDA, CDR2 SQIVND (reference sequence). This CDR3 comprises 13 residues. CDR3 amino acids: CASPSVSGNTIYF. Here the CDR3 DNA reads TGTGCGAGTCCGTCCGTATCTGGAAACACCATATATTTT.

The chain has TRBV30 and TRBJ1-6; tentative D call: TRBD1 (6 bases). CDR1 is GTSNPN and CDR2 is SVGIG in the germline V gene (reference sequence). This CDR3 region has 14 residues. V was trimmed by 0 bases and J by 7 bases, leaving 10 bases between them. CDR3 region: CAWSVKGGNSPLHF. CDR3 nucleotides: TGTGCCTGGAGTGTAAAAGGGGGAAATTCACCCCTCCACTTT.

This clone was seen only a few times. The rearrangement uses TRBV6-5 and TRBJ1-2, with 10 bases that match TRBD1. The germline V gene encodes CDR1 MNHEY and CDR2 SVGAGI. Losses at the gene ends were 6 bases for V and 8 bases for J; bases not matched to a gene: 12. The CDR3 consists of 15 residues. The CDR3 spells CASRSGGTGARGYTF. DNA for the CDR3: TGTGCCAGCAGGTCGGGGGGGACAGGGGCTCGGGGCTACACCTTC.

Of note for this clone: Other DNA sequences within the sample encode an identical CDR3. The gene calls are TRBV5-1 and TRBJ2-7; TRBD1 matches 8 bases. From germline, CDR1 is SGHRS and CDR2 YFSETQ. The CDR3 runs 15 residues. The ends lost 4 bases at V and 3 bases at J; junction bases unmatched: 9. The CDR3 DNA follows: TGCGCCAGCAGCGTAGCACAGGGGGAGGTCTACGAGCAGTACTTC. Protein product: CASSVAQGEVYEQYF.

The chain uses TRBV5-4 and TRBJ1-2; D not certain. This CDR3 is built from 15 residues. Between the trimmed V and J ends, which lost 0 bases and 7 bases, there was a span of 16 bases. Germline V lookup: CDR1 SGHNT, CDR2 YYREEE (reference sequence). DNA for the CDR3: TGTGCCAGCAGCTTGGGGGTGGAGGCTGCAGCTGGCTACACCTTC. It is translated as CASSLGVEAAAGYTF.